This T cell receptor beta chain was retrieved from a study of T cell repertoires in cytomegalovirus infection. Study in general: Peptides in the study included HLA-C-restricted and HLA-B-restricted CMV epitopes. Indications came from public TCR beta signatures; they pointed to CMV infection and to a matching HLA type. Study results and caveats: Clonotypes of TCR beta that were HLA-C-restricted and CMV-specific dominated the ex vivo response.

V gave up 0 bases and J gave up 0 bases, with 10 bases separating them. Per germline, CDR1 SGDLS and CDR2 YYNGEE. The CDR3 is 16 amino acids. This clonotype was seen just once. Antigen specificity is unknown. In TCRdb, the reads were re-called with MiXCR into one record per CDR3 protein. Of about 310,000 distinct CDR3 sequences listed, roughly 25% were seen once; the top ten hold approximately 12%. The origin of this receptor is a human donor in good health (CMV status not recorded). Some clones in this sample may be carry-over from other donors' samples. Sequencing used cultured PBMCs, obtained from culture after CMV antigen stimulation. V gene TRBV9 combines with J gene TRBJ1-3; no firm D call. This CDR3 reads CASSVGRQSSGNTIYF. The DNA for the CDR3 is TGTGCCAGCAGCGTAGGTCGGCAGTCCTCTGGAAACACCATATATTTT.